This TCR beta chain came from a study of blood T cells in healthy people across ages. PBMCs were isolated at a quantity of at least 6.5 million per sample. A sample-barcoded 5' primer and a J-beta primer mix were used in a second PCR of roughly 6 to 11 cycles. Each CDR3 protein is one row after TCRdb ran MiXCR on the 5' RACE reads. The sample contains around 1,000,000 distinct CDR3 sequences, approximately 25% of which appear only once. The CDR3 length is 16 residues. Germline V gene sequence: CDR1 MGHRA, CDR2 YSYEKL. V lost 0 bases and J lost 8, with 19 bases in between. This sample was also put to use in a study of T cells of mothers and their children. According to that study: Donors comprised three healthy Caucasian mothers plus their six children. The study found slightly higher but non-significant overlap in related versus unrelated mother-child pairs. The data showed no persistent microchimeric T cell clones.

Specimen: blood. The rearrangement uses TRBV4-1 and TRBJ1-2, with no clear D. The clonotype comes from a girl aged 2 to 10 in good health. CDR3 sequence reads: CASSQESQPINRGYTF. CDR3 DNA sequence: TGCGCCAGCAGCCAAGAATCACAGCCCATTAATAGGGGCTACACCTTC.